These T cell receptor beta chains were read from a single sample in a study of CD8 T cells in Susac syndrome. TCRdb analysed the immunoSEQ multiplex PCR reads with MiXCR anew, one entry per CDR3 protein. Found here are about 210,000 distinct CDR3 sequences, about 95% of them singletons; the top ten hold 0.095%. Sequencing was carried out using CD4+ T cells from PBMCs. All receptors come from a human donor with multiple sclerosis. Both conserved end residues are part of each CDR3. A D gene is named only where the DNA matches it firmly. Clone size, where shown, is once, few, many, or a class for clones that have expanded.

>-|15|TRBJ1-5|-|TRBV5-1
TGCGCCAGCAGAAGGACGGATGGGCGCAATCAGCCCCAGCATTTT
CASRRTDGRNQPQHF
>TRBD2|18|TRBJ2-1|-|TRBV27
TGTGCCAGCAGTCGCATCCTCCTGACTAGCGGCAAACACAATGAGCAGTTCTTC
CASSRILLTSGKHNEQFF
>-|10|TRBJ1-4|-|TRBV29-1
TGCAGCGTCGCCGATGAAAAACTGTTTTTT
CSVADEKLFF
>-|11|TRBJ2-7|-|TRBV12-3/TRBV12-4
TGTGTCAGCAGTCAGGGCTACGAGCAGTACTTC
CVSSQGYEQYF
>TRBD2|15|TRBJ2-3|-|TRBV20-1
TGCAGTGCCGAAATACTAGCGGGTTACACAGATACGCAGTATTTT
CSAEILAGYTDTQYF
>TRBD2|20|TRBJ2-1|-|TRBV28
TGTGCCAGCAGTCCCCCCGCGGGACAACTAAGCGGGAGGCCCTACAATGAGCAGTTCTTC
CASSPPAGQLSGRPYNEQFF
>TRBD1|12|TRBJ2-5|-|TRBV20-1
TGCAGTGCCCAGGGACAGGGAGAGACCCAGTACTTC
CSAQGQGETQYF
>-|15|TRBJ1-1|-|TRBV9
TGTGCCAGCAGCGTTGGTGGGGGACTTAACACTGAAGCTTTCTTT
CASSVGGGLNTEAFF
>-|14|TRBJ2-3|-|TRBV20-1
TGCAGTGCTAGAGCCCCTAGACCCACAGATACGCAGTATTTT
CSARAPRPTDTQYF
>-|13|TRBJ2-2|-|TRBV18
TGTGCCAGCTCACTGGCATACACCGGGGAGCTGTTTTTT
CASSLAYTGELFF
>-|13|TRBJ2-1|-|TRBV15
TGTGCCACCAGCAGACTAGGAAGCAATGAGCAGTTCTTC
CATSRLGSNEQFF
>TRBD2|15|TRBJ2-5|-|TRBV5-1
TGCGCCAGCAGCTTTATCAGCGGGGGGAGAGAGACCCAGTACTTC
CASSFISGGRETQYF
>TRBD1|17|TRBJ2-1|-|TRBV7-9
TGTGCCAGCAGCTTGAGCAAGGGACAGAGCTCCTACAATGAGCAGTTCTTC
CASSLSKGQSSYNEQFF
>TRBD1|14|TRBJ2-7|few|TRBV6-5
TGTGCCAGCAGTACCGGGACAGGGGGCCACGAGCAGTACTTC
CASSTGTGGHEQYF
>-|15|TRBJ2-7|-|TRBV7-2
TGTGCCAGCAGCTTAATGGGACCAGCCGGGGCGGAGCAGTACTTC
CASSLMGPAGAEQYF
>-|13|TRBJ1-5|-|TRBV12-3/TRBV12-4
TGTGCCAGCAGTTTGGAGGGGGATCAGCCCCAGCATTTT
CASSLEGDQPQHF
>-|13|TRBJ1-1|few|TRBV7-9
TGTGCCAGCAGCTTACTGCAGAACACTGAAGCTTTCTTT
CASSLLQNTEAFF
>-|14|TRBJ1-6|-|TRBV5-4
TGTGCCAGCAGACGGGACGCGGATAATTCACCCCTCCACTTT
CASRRDADNSPLHF
>-|14|TRBJ2-4|-|TRBV12-3/TRBV12-4
TGTGCCAGTAAAGGAGGGGGCGCGGAAAACATTCAGTACTTC
CASKGGGAENIQYF
>TRBD2|15|TRBJ2-7|-|TRBV20-1
TGCAGTGCTAGAGCCACGGGACTATCGCCCTACGAGCAGTACTTC
CSARATGLSPYEQYF
>-|15|TRBJ2-2|once|TRBV3-1
TGTGCCAGCAGCTCCCTACTGGAGAACACCGGGGAGCTGTTTTTT
CASSSLLENTGELFF
>TRBD1|15|TRBJ2-7|-|TRBV3-1
TGTGCCAGCAGCCCTGGGACAGGGGGCTTCGGCGAGCAGTACTTC
CASSPGTGGFGEQYF
>-|13|TRBJ1-6|-|TRBV6-5
TGTGCCACGGTGGGGCAGGCTAATTCACCCCTCCACTTT
CATVGQANSPLHF
>-|11|TRBJ2-4|-|TRBV30
TGTGCCTGGAGAAGCGGAAACATTCAGTACTTC
CAWRSGNIQYF
>-|13|TRBJ1-1|-|TRBV9
TGTGCCAGCAGCGTAAGGCAGGGAGGTGAAGCTTTCTTT
CASSVRQGGEAFF
>-|16|TRBJ1-4|-|TRBV12-3/TRBV12-4
TGTGCCAGCAGCCCCTACTCGGGTACCTTTAATGAAAAACTGTTTTTT
CASSPYSGTFNEKLFF
>-|15|TRBJ2-2|-|TRBV5-4
TGTGCCAGCACCACCAAGGGGGAATACACCGGGGAGCTGTTTTTT
CASTTKGEYTGELFF
>-|13|TRBJ2-7|-|TRBV5-4
TGTGCCATAAAGGACAGAGCTTCTTACGAGCAGTACTTC
CAIKDRASYEQYF
>-|15|TRBJ1-1|-|TRBV7-2
TGTGCCAGCAGCTTAGCCGGGGCCAGGAACACTGAAGCTTTCTTT
CASSLAGARNTEAFF
>TRBD1|10|TRBJ2-7|-|TRBV20-1
TGCAGTGCCGGGACAGCCGAGCAGTACTTC
CSAGTAEQYF